This is a list of T cell receptor beta chains from one sample in a study of Ad26.COV2.S vaccination and SARS-CoV-2 variants. The method was immunoSEQ multiplex PCR; TCRdb's version includes in-frame clones alone and lacks a portion of them. The sample has hundreds of thousands of clones; 90% are singletons. The sample here was peripheral blood, taken in a trial of Ad26.COV2.S vaccine versus placebo. The receptors were gathered from a person aged 18-60 years who received the Ad26.COV2.S COVID-19 vaccine or a placebo. Each CDR3 is given with its conserved first and last residue. Each record gives: V gene, D gene, J gene, CDR3 protein. D genes are given only for firm matches.

V: TRBV10-2; D: .; J: TRBJ1-2; CDR3: CASSEWKKDYGYTF
V: TRBV6-2/TRBV6-3; D: .; J: TRBJ1-2; CDR3: CASSYEGARSMSYTF
V: TRBV29-1; D: .; J: TRBJ1-1; CDR3: CSSGGMNTEAFF
V: TRBV7-9; D: TRBD1; J: TRBJ2-7; CDR3: CASSNGQDTNSYEQYF
V: TRBV7-9; D: .; J: TRBJ2-7; CDR3: CASSFPPSSERPYEQYF
V: TRBV5-5; D: .; J: TRBJ1-4; CDR3: CASSLETWGEKLFF
V: TRBV4-1; D: TRBD1; J: TRBJ2-7; CDR3: CASSPRTGSYEQYF
V: TRBV7-2; D: TRBD1; J: TRBJ1-5; CDR3: CASSLAGTGGYQPQHF
V: TRBV4-2; D: TRBD1; J: TRBJ1-4; CDR3: CASSQGGQTATNEKLFF
V: TRBV14; D: .; J: TRBJ2-2; CDR3: CASSQKFSTGELFF
V: TRBV6-1; D: .; J: TRBJ1-5; CDR3: CASSEGNSYSNQPQHF
V: TRBV28; D: TRBD1; J: TRBJ2-7; CDR3: CASSSGTGFKYEQYF
V: TRBV11-2; D: .; J: TRBJ2-7; CDR3: CASSATAYEQYF
V: TRBV5-4; D: .; J: TRBJ1-3; CDR3: CASSLGLAGQNTIYF
V: TRBV24-1; D: TRBD2; J: TRBJ2-1; CDR3: CATSVTSGRNEQFF
V: TRBV6-5; D: TRBD1; J: TRBJ2-5; CDR3: CASSYGTGEGTQYF
V: TRBV7-9; D: .; J: TRBJ1-4; CDR3: CASSPGGTNEKLFF
V: TRBV2; D: .; J: TRBJ2-1; CDR3: CASSRSGWGSYNEQFF
V: TRBV6-2/TRBV6-3; D: .; J: TRBJ2-5; CDR3: CASSYSRERLGETQYF
V: TRBV5-8; D: TRBD2; J: TRBJ2-7; CDR3: CASSSGTSGSDEQYF
V: TRBV6-2/TRBV6-3; D: TRBD1; J: TRBJ2-7; CDR3: CASSYLTGTPFYEQYF
V: TRBV19; D: .; J: TRBJ2-7; CDR3: CASSNRADSYEQYF
V: TRBV27; D: .; J: TRBJ2-7; CDR3: CASTLPKGVGEQYF